Reported below is one TCR beta chain. This record belongs to a study of blood T cell repertoires in COVID-19. V shed 2 bases and J shed 4 bases, with 8 bases lying between them. CDR3 length equals 13 residues. Germline assignment: CDR1 MGHDK and CDR2 SYGVNS. Some clones are missing from TCRdb's copy, which holds only in-frame ones; the method was immunoSEQ multiplex PCR. The sample has 350,000 to 450,000 clones, roughly 90% seen once; the top ten hold over 0.7%. This clonotype originated in a woman between 40 and 55 years old who had been exposed to COVID-19. The specimen sequenced was PBMCs or T cells enriched from blood (not recorded which). The chain joins TRBV25-1 to TRBJ1-2, with a possible D match to TRBD1 (5 bases). CDR3 in DNA: TGTGCCAGCAGTGAAGGGGCGGTCTATGGCTACACCTTC. Translated: CASSEGAVYGYTF.